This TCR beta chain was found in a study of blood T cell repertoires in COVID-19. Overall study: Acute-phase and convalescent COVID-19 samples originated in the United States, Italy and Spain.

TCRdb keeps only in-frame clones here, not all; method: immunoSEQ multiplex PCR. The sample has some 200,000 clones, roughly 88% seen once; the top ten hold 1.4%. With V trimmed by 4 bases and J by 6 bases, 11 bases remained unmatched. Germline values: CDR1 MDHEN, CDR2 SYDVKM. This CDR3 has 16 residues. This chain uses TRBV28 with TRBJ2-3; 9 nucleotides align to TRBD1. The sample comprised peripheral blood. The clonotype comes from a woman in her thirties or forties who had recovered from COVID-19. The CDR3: CASSSATGGDGDTQYF. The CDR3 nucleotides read TGTGCCAGCAGTTCCGCAACAGGGGGCGATGGGGATACGCAGTATTTT.